Presented here are 18 T cell receptor beta chains from one specimen sequenced in a study of Graves' ophthalmopathy and Graves' hyperthyroidism. Investigators amplified TCR beta CDR3 regions from RNA transcripts. After a first-round RT-PCR with HTBI primers, a second-round multiplex PCR was run. Each CDR3 protein is one row after TCRdb ran MiXCR on the multiplex PCR reads. Of over 650,000 distinct CDR3 sequences in the sample, roughly 41% were seen once. Sequenced material: peripheral blood. The receptors were gathered from an adult man with Graves' ophthalmopathy.

For this clonotype: This may come from a read error, since a much larger clone is one base off. The J gene is TRBJ1-1, the V gene TRBV7-9, with D unclear. The CDR3 length is 13 residues. The germline V gene has CDR1 SEHNR and CDR2 FQNEAQ (reference sequence). CDR3 bases: TGTGTCAGCAGGTGGTGGTCGACGGTTGAAGCTTTCTTT. This codes for CVSRWWSTVEAFF.

Notes on this clonotype: A much larger clonotype is one base distant, so this may be a read error. V usage is TRBV7-3 and J usage is TRBJ1-5; TRBD1 matches 8 bases. The CDR3 length is 17 residues. From germline, CDR1 is SGHTA and CDR2 FQGTGA. CDR3 coding DNA: TGCGCCAGCAGCCGACCGGTGGCCGGGACAGGAAATCAGCCCCAGCATTTT. This codes for CASSRPVAGTGNQPQHF.

Comments on this clonotype: Since the CDR3 does not end with the conserved phenylalanine or tryptophan, this likely comes from a read error. Because the CDR3's place on the DNA is in doubt, the DNA is left out and the CDR3 is given as listed by TCRdb. The V call is TRBV14, the J call TRBJ2-7; the table calls TRBD2, which could not be checked here. A total of 9 residues make up the CDR3, ends included. The germline gives CDR1 SGHDN, CDR2 FVKESK. The CDR3 here is CASSHPSAG.

This clonotype has ten or more counts. CDR3 region: CSVEEGPGTGSHYEQYF. The CDR3, as DNA: TGCAGCGTTGAAGAGGGGCCCGGGACAGGCTCCCACTACGAGCAGTACTTC. The J gene is TRBJ2-7, the V gene TRBV29-1; 8 positions match TRBD1. The V gene's germline CDR1 is SQVTM and CDR2 ANQGSEA. V shed 0 bases and J 3 bases; nucleotides not matched to a gene: 13. This CDR3 comprises 17 residues.

The chain has TRBV20-1 and TRBJ1-4; D might be TRBD1 (5 bases). V was cut by 6 bases and J by 6 bases, with 11 bases left in between. Germline values: CDR1 DFQATT, CDR2 SNEGSKA (reference sequence). CDR3 length: 12 residues. CDR3 in DNA: TGCAGTGCGACGGACACGGATGAAAAACTGTTTTTT. It specifies CSATDTDEKLFF.

The chain has TRBV24-1 and TRBJ2-5, with D uncertain. CDR3 size: 13 residues. Trimming pared 3 bases from V and 9 bases from J, leaving 13 bases between. The germline V gene has CDR1 KGHDR and CDR2 SFDVKD. The CDR3 region has the DNA TGTGCCACCAGTGATGCGCCGGTTGGGCCCCAGTACTTC. Translation gives CATSDAPVGPQYF.

This clonotype was picked up a small number of times. The rearrangement joins TRBV20-1 to TRBJ1-3; D not certain. Germline CDR1 is DFQATT and CDR2 is SNEGSKA (reference sequence). V lost 1 base and J 0 bases, leaving 19 bases between the germline ends. The CDR3 extends over 18 amino acids. CDR3: CSARGMKWKEDSGNTIYF. The CDR3 bases are TGCAGTGCTAGAGGAATGAAGTGGAAGGAAGACTCTGGAAACACCATATATTTT.

The sample holds many counts of this clonotype. The chain joins TRBV20-1 to TRBJ1-6; TRBD1 is a possible D gene (6 bases). Germline assignment: CDR1 DFQATT and CDR2 SNEGSKA (reference sequence). Trimming cost V 0 bases and J 12 bases, with 15 bases left between them. The CDR3 runs to 14 residues. The CDR3 DNA is TGCAGTGCTAGAGAACAGGGAGTCTGGGGACCCCTCCACTTT. Protein: CSAREQGVWGPLHF.

This clonotype has at least ten counts. V gene TRBV24-1 combines with J gene TRBJ2-2, with 9 bases aligning to TRBD1. In germline, CDR1 is KGHDR, CDR2 SFDVKD. With V trimmed by 5 bases and J by 0 bases, 3 bases remained unmatched. The CDR3 has 16 amino acids. The CDR3 sequence: CATSGRQGANTGELFF. DNA of the CDR3: TGTGCCACCAGTGGTCGACAGGGGGCGAACACCGGGGAGCTGTTTTTT.

As regards this clonotype: Sequence at one end of the junction differs from germline and may be a read error. The chain links TRBV6-2 or TRBV6-3 to TRBJ2-7; D is perhaps TRBD2 (6 bases). The CDR3 length is 15 residues. Germline V gene sequence: CDR1 MNHEY, CDR2 SVGEGT. CDR3: CASSPEEGFTYGQYF. DNA for the CDR3: TGTGCCAGCAGTCCGGAGGAGGGATTCACCTACGGGCAGTACTTC.

This clonotype was picked up one time. The junction shows a germline mismatch at one end, possibly a read error. The rearrangement links TRBV5-6 to TRBJ1-5; D possibly corresponds to TRBD1 (5 bases). CDR1 SGHDT and CDR2 YYEEEE come from the germline V gene. The CDR3 runs 15 residues. CDR3 sequence (DNA): TGTGCCGGCAGCTTAAGGGACGCCCTGGGGCAGCCCCAGCATTTT. As protein: CAGSLRDALGQPQHF.

Many counts were recorded for this clonotype. The V gene is TRBV15, the J gene TRBJ1-5; D is possibly TRBD1 (6 bases). Germline V gene data show CDR1 as LNHNV and CDR2 as YYDKDF (reference sequence). This CDR3 region has 14 residues. V was trimmed by 0 bases and J by 7 bases, leaving 10 bases between them. CDR3 nucleotide sequence: TGTGCCACCAGCAGAGAGAGGGGGGACCAGCCCCAGCATTTT. It encodes CATSRERGDQPQHF.

This clonotype was observed at least ten times. The V call is TRBV19, the J call TRBJ2-5; maybe TRBD2 (6 bases). The CDR3 is made up of 13 amino acids. The V end was cut by 6 bases, the J end by 4 bases, with 12 bases between. CDR1 LNHDA and CDR2 SQIVND come from the germline V gene (reference sequence). CDR3 bases: TGTGCCAGTAGCGGAGGGAAGGTAGAGACCCAGTACTTC. Encoded protein: CASSGGKVETQYF.

There are many counts of this clonotype. The chain links TRBV9 to TRBJ2-7, with 8 bases aligning to TRBD2. The CDR3 is made up of 17 amino acids. The V segment lost 0 bases and the J segment 3 bases; nucleotides outside the gene matches: 11. Germline V lookup: CDR1 SGDLS, CDR2 YYNGEE. The CDR3: CASSVAEGSGRDYEQYF. The CDR3 DNA reads as TGTGCCAGCAGCGTAGCTGAAGGAAGCGGGAGAGACTACGAGCAGTACTTC.

The chain employs TRBV5-1 and TRBJ1-2; TRBD1 is a possible D gene (6 bases). V was shortened by 7 bases and J by 4 bases, with 20 bases between the two germline ends. Germline CDR1 reads SGHRS; CDR2 reads YFSETQ. The CDR3 runs to 15 residues. Here the CDR3 reads CASGTNPGEGYGYTF. The CDR3 bases are TGCGCCAGCGGGACCAATCCAGGGGAAGGCTATGGCTACACCTTC. Full variable domain (missing parts from reference TRBV5-1 and TRBJ1-2): KAGVTQTPRYLIKTRGQQVTLSCSPISGHRSVSWYQQTPGQGLQFLFEYFSETQRNKGNFPGRFSGRQFSNSRSEMNVSTLELGDSALYLCASGTNPGEGYGYTFGSGTRLTVV.

Turning to this clonotype: The junction differs from germline at one of its ends, possibly a read error. This chain links TRBV29-1 with TRBJ2-7, with D possibly TRBD2 on 5 matching bases. The CDR3 contains 15 residues. CDR1 is SQVTM and CDR2 is ANQGSEA in the germline V gene. CDR3: CSVEYSDGISYEQYF. The DNA of the CDR3 is TGCAGCGTTGAATACTCAGACGGGATCTCCTACGAACAGTACTTC.

The CDR3 sequence: CASSEPGGGRGETQYF. CDR3 DNA: TGTGCCAGCAGTGAGCCGGGGGGGGGGAGAGGAGAGACCCAGTACTTC. This chain uses TRBV2 with TRBJ2-5, with TRBD2 matching 8 bases. The ends lost 3 bases at V and 4 bases at J; junction bases unmatched: 10. The CDR3 sequence is 16 residues long. Germline V gene sequence: CDR1 SNHLY, CDR2 FYNNEI.

This rearrangement joins TRBV20-1 to TRBJ2-5, with D perhaps matching TRBD2 (6 bases). Trimming cost V 6 bases and J 0 bases, with 20 bases left between them. CDR1 DFQATT and CDR2 SNEGSKA come from the germline V gene (reference sequence). The CDR3 has 16 amino acids. CDR3 region: CSAPPLGSGHQETQYF. CDR3 DNA: TGCAGTGCCCCCCCCCTGGGTAGCGGACACCAAGAGACCCAGTACTTC.